The next 16 T cell receptor beta chains were all read from a single sample in a study of PD-L1 blockade in urothelial cancer. The method was immunoSEQ multiplex PCR; TCRdb's version includes in-frame clones alone and lacks a portion of them. The sample yields about 52,000 clones, around 77% seen once. The sample here was PBMCs, taken around atezolizumab (anti-PD-L1) treatment. These receptors came from a man aged 65-85 years with urothelial cancer.

This clone occurred once. The J gene is TRBJ2-4, the V gene TRBV11-2; 9 nucleotides agree with TRBD1. This CDR3 comprises 15 residues. V was pared by 5 bases and J by 8 bases, with 10 bases of the junction left unmatched. Germline loops: CDR1 SGHAT, CDR2 FQNNGV. The CDR3 reads CASSPLGQGLDIQYF. The DNA for the CDR3 is TGTGCCAGCAGCCCTCTCGGACAGGGGTTGGACATTCAGTACTTC.

This chain links TRBV9 with TRBJ2-2; D unclear. The V end lost 0 bases, the J end lost 1 base, and 7 bases lay between the germline ends. This CDR3 comprises 15 residues. Per the germline V gene, CDR1 is SGDLS and CDR2 is YYNGEE. As DNA, the CDR3 is TGTGCCAGCAGCGTAGATCTAAGGAACACCGGGGAGCTGTTTTTT. This gives the protein CASSVDLRNTGELFF.

The chain carries TRBV5-6 and TRBJ2-2; TRBD1 aligns across 10 bases. The germline gives CDR1 SGHDT, CDR2 YYEEEE. This CDR3 comprises 15 residues. With V trimmed by 3 bases and J by 2 bases, 1 base remained unmatched. The CDR3 coding sequence is TGTGCCAGCAGCTGGACAGGGGGTAACACCGGGGAGCTGTTTTTT. It encodes CASSWTGGNTGELFF.

CDR3 DNA sequence: TGTGCCACCCGACAGGGTCCCGCTGGAAACACCATATATTTT. This encodes CATRQGPAGNTIYF. The chain links TRBV10-3 to TRBJ1-3; 7 nucleotides match TRBD1. CDR3 length: 14 residues. The germline V gene encodes CDR1 ENHRY and CDR2 SYGVKD. V shed 10 bases, J shed 2 bases, and the junction held 8 bases outside the gene matches.

The CDR3 DNA follows: TGTGCCAGCAGGCTACCGAATCAGCCCCAGCATTTT. As protein: CASRLPNQPQHF. V is TRBV2 and J is TRBJ1-5; no clear D. V gave up 6 bases and J gave up 4 bases, with 7 bases separating them. This CDR3 contains 12 residues. Germline V lookup: CDR1 SNHLY, CDR2 FYNNEI.

As regards this clone: Within the sample, other DNA sequences also encode this same CDR3. The chain is built from TRBV28 and TRBJ2-7; 9 bases are a match to TRBD1. This CDR3 comprises 13 residues. J gave up 2 bases and V 6 bases, and 2 bases lay outside the gene matches. Germline CDR1 MDHEN, CDR2 SYDVKM. The CDR3 reads CASSRQGAYEQYF. The CDR3, as DNA: TGTGCCAGCAGCAGACAGGGGGCCTACGAGCAGTACTTC.

This chain links TRBV28 with TRBJ1-2; tentatively, D is TRBD1 (6 bases). The CDR3 has 15 residues. Germline V gene data show CDR1 as MDHEN and CDR2 as SYDVKM. Between the trimmed V and J ends, which lost 2 bases and 4 bases, there was a span of 14 bases. The DNA for the CDR3 is TGTGCCAGCAGTTTAGCTCCCGGACAGCCCTATGGCTACACCTTC. Its protein product is CASSLAPGQPYGYTF.

CDR3 sequence (DNA): TGTGCCTGGAGTGTACGCCAGGGCCCCAATCAGCCCCAGCATTTT. It yields the protein CAWSVRQGPNQPQHF. V usage is TRBV30 and J usage is TRBJ1-5, with D perhaps TRBD1 (5 bases). The germline gives CDR1 GTSNPN, CDR2 SVGIG (reference sequence). V lost 0 bases, J lost 3 bases, and 12 bases lay in between. The CDR3 length is 15 residues.

The V gene is TRBV5-6, the J gene TRBJ1-4, with D possibly TRBD1 on 6 matching bases. CDR3 length: 15 amino acids. Trimming took 1 base from V and 3 from J, leaving 10 bases between them. CDR1 SGHDT and CDR2 YYEEEE come from the germline V gene. CDR3 residues: CASSLIRGPNEKLFF. CDR3 sequence (DNA): TGTGCCAGCAGCTTGATCAGGGGCCCTAATGAAAAACTGTTTTTT.

The chain links TRBV5-6 to TRBJ2-1; 7 bases are shared with TRBD1. This CDR3 has 18 residues. J was trimmed by 0 bases and V by 1 base; bases with no gene match: 10. CDR1 and CDR2 (germline): SGHDT, YYEEEE. The CDR3 DNA is TGTGCCAGCAGCTTGTTCCCTGTGACAGGGAGCTCCTACAATGAGCAGTTCTTC. This encodes CASSLFPVTGSSYNEQFF.

The rearrangement uses TRBV14 and TRBJ1-2, with a tentative D call TRBD1 (5 bases). Germline assignment: CDR1 SGHDN and CDR2 FVKESK. This CDR3 region has 17 residues. Trimming cost V 4 bases and J 4 bases, with 22 bases left between them. The CDR3 is CASSRDRGAFSTYGYTF. The CDR3 DNA reads as TGTGCCAGCAGCCGAGACCGCGGGGCGTTCTCAACCTATGGCTACACCTTC.

The gene calls are TRBV4-1 and TRBJ2-5; 10 bases are shared with TRBD1. This CDR3 is built from 15 residues. The V gene end was trimmed by 5 bases and the J gene end by 5 bases; junction bases not matched to a gene: 8. Germline CDR1 is MGHRA and CDR2 is YSYEKL. In DNA, the CDR3 is TGCGCCAGCAGCTACCGACAGGGGGCAACGGAGACCCAGTACTTC. Protein sequence: CASSYRQGATETQYF.

This clone was found a few times. V gene TRBV2 combines with J gene TRBJ1-6; no clear D. V was trimmed by 3 bases and J by 11 bases, leaving 8 bases between them. CDR3 length equals 12 residues. Germline CDR1 SNHLY, CDR2 FYNNEI. CDR3 coding DNA: TGTGCCAGCAGTGAGCGGCGGCCACCCCTCCACTTT. This translates into CASSERRPPLHF.

A note on this clone: Other DNA sequences of this sample code for an identical CDR3. The chain joins TRBV9 to TRBJ2-2; 11 bases fit TRBD2. The CDR3 has 16 amino acids. Germline V gene data show CDR1 as SGDLS and CDR2 as YYNGEE. The junction had 4 bases not matched to a gene; V was cut back by 0 bases and J by 6 bases. The CDR3 coding sequence is TGTGCCAGCAGCGTAGGGGCTAGCGGGGGGTCCGGGGAGCTGTTTTTT. Translating gives CASSVGASGGSGELFF.

The chain employs TRBV18 and TRBJ1-1; 8 bases agree with TRBD1. The CDR3 extends over 16 amino acids. Losses at the gene ends were 2 bases for V and 11 bases for J; bases not matched to a gene: 16. From germline, CDR1 is KGHSH and CDR2 LQKENI. For the CDR3, the DNA is TGTGCCAGCTCACCAGAGGGGACCAGGGGGCTCGTCAGGGCTTTCTTT. This codes for CASSPEGTRGLVRAFF.

CDR3 sequence: CAISDGTSGLQETQYF. DNA of the CDR3: TGTGCCATCAGTGATGGGACTAGCGGCCTACAAGAGACCCAGTACTTC. This chain links TRBV10-3 with TRBJ2-5, with 11 positions matching TRBD2. The V gene's germline CDR1 is ENHRY and CDR2 SYGVKD. The CDR3 consists of 16 residues. V dropped 3 bases and J dropped 2; count of bases not matched to a gene: 5.